This T cell receptor beta chain was observed in a study of shared clonotypes between healthy human individuals. Turning to the study itself: Used for every donor were three CD4 naive, three CD4 memory, two CD8 naive and one CD8 memory plate.

The repertoire was sequenced with immunoSEQ multiplex PCR; TCRdb's copy has only in-frame clones and lacks some. The table has hundreds of thousands of clones, about 96% seen once. All donors were Caucasian adults living in Nashville, Tennessee. From CD4+ cells came CD45RA+ naive and CD45RA-negative memory subsets. The material sequenced was naive CD4+ T cells sorted from blood. This sample's subset: CD45RA+ positively selected. This receptor was obtained from a woman in her 30s in good health.

The CDR3 loop is CASSVGGSEQYF. CDR3 DNA: TGTGCCAGCAGCGTAGGGGGGTCCGAGCAGTACTTC. The gene calls are TRBV5-4 and TRBJ2-7; TRBD1 or TRBD2 may be the D gene (6 bases each). The V gene lost 4 bases and the J gene lost 6 bases, with 11 bases spanning the gap. The CDR3 length is 12 residues. Germline CDR1 is SGHNT and CDR2 is YYREEE (reference sequence).